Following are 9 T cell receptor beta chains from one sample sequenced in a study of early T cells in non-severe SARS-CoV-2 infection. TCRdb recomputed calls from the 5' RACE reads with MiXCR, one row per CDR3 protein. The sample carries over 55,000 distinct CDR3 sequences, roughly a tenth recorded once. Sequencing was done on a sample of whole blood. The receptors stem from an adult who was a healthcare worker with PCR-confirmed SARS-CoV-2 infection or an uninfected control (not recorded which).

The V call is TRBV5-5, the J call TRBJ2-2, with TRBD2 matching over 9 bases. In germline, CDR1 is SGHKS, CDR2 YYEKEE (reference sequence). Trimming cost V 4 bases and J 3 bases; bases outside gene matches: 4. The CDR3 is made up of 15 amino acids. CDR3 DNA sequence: TGTGCCAGCAGCCGGGGACTAGCCCACACCGGGGAGCTGTTTTTT. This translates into CASSRGLAHTGELFF.

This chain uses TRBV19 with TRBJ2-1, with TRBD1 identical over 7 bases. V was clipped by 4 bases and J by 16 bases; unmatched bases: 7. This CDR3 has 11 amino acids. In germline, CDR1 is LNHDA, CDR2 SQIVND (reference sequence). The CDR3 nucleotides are TGTGCCAGTAGTACACCGGGACAGCCCTTCTTC. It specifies CASSTPGQPFF.

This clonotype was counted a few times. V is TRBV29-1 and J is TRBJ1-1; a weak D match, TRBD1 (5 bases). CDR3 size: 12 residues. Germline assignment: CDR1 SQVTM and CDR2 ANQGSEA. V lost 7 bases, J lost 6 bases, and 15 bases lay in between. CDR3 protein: CSGARGSPEAFF. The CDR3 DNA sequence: TGCAGCGGGGCGAGGGGTAGCCCTGAAGCTTTCTTT. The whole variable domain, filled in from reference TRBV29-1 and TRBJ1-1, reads SAVISQKPSRDICQRGTSLTIQCQVDSQVTMMFWYRQQPGQSLTLIATANQGSEATYESGFVIDKFPISRPNLTFSTLTVSNMSPEDSSIYLCSGARGSPEAFFGQGTRLTVV.

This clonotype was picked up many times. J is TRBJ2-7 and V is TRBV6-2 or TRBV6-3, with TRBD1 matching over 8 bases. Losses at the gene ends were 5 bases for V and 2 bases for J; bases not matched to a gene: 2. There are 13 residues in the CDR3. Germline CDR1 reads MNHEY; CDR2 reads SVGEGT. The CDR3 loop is CASSRDRPYEQYV. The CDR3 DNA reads TGTGCCAGCAGTAGGGACAGGCCCTACGAGCAGTACGTC.

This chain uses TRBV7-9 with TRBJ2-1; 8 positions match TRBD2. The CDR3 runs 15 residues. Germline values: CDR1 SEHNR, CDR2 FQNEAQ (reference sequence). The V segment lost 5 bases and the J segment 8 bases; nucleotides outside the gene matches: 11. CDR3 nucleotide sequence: TGTGCCAGCAGCCCCGGGGGGGTCAAGTCGGATGAGCAGTTCTTC. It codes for CASSPGGVKSDEQFF. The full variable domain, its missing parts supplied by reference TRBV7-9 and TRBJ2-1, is DTGVSQNPRHKITKRGQNVTFRCDPISEHNRLYWYRQTLGQGPEFLTYFQNEAQLEKSRLLSDRFSAERPKGSFSTLEIQRTEQGDSAMYLCASSPGGVKSDEQFFGPGTRLTVL.

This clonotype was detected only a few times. The CDR3 reads CASSFRGLPPTDTQYF. The CDR3 coding sequence is TGTGCCAGCAGTTTTAGGGGGCTGCCTCCGACAGATACGCAGTATTTT. The J gene is TRBJ2-3, the V gene TRBV12-3 or TRBV12-4; 7 nucleotides line up with TRBD1. This CDR3 contains 16 residues. V was clipped by 3 bases and J by 3 bases; unmatched bases: 9.

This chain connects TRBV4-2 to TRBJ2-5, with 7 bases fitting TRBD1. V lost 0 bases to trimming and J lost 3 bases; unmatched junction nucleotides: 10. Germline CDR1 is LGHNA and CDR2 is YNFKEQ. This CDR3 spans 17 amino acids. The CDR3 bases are TGTGCCAGCAGCCAAGATGGGTCCCCCACAGGGGAAGAGACCCAGTACTTC. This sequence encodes CASSQDGSPTGEETQYF.

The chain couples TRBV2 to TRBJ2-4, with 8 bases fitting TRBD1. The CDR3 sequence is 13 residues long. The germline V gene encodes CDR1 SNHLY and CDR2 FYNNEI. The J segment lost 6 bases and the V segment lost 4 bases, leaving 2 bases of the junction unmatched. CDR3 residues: CASSGQGRNIQYF. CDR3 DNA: TGTGCCAGCAGTGGACAGGGGAGAAACATTCAGTACTTC.

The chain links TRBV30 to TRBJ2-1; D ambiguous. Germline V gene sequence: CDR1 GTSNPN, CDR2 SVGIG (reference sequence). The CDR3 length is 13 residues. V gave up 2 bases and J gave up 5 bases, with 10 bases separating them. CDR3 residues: CAWSSQPDNEQFF. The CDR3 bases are TGTGCCTGGAGTAGTCAACCGGACAATGAGCAGTTCTTC.